These 17 T cell receptor beta chains were sequenced from one sample in a study of beta chain features in type 1 diabetes (dated by TCRdb to the late 2010s). The method was the immunoSEQ multiplex PCR assay. The High Capacity cDNA Reverse Transcription Kit was used to reverse transcribe all of the isolated RNA, meaning that expressed TCRB transcripts were what got sequenced. The clones in this table, taken by TCRdb from immuneACCESS, are in-frame only. Not every clone is retained; where verified, under half of the shortfall comes from an unresolved V gene, and the cause of the rest is unknown. The sample table records around 430,000 clones; over 25% of these occur just once. Jointly, the top ten make up around 0.065% of the sample. Sequencing input: naive CD4+ T cells from blood. The sample's cell subset or site label, in plain terms: true naive CD4+ T cells. These receptors were collected from a young man in good health.

This clone was recorded a few times. V is TRBV5-1 and J is TRBJ2-5; 11 nucleotides align to TRBD2. The length of the CDR3 is 16 residues. V lost 4 bases, J lost 4 bases, and 9 bases stayed unmatched. CDR1 is SGHRS, CDR2 YFSETQ, per germline. The CDR3 DNA reads TGCGCCAGCAGCACCCGAACTAGCGGGAGCACAGAGACCCAGTACTTC. This codes for CASSTRTSGSTETQYF.

The chain uses TRBV9 and TRBJ2-2; D call uncertain. The ends were cut back, 0 bases at V and 0 bases at J, with 6 bases in the middle. From germline, CDR1 is SGDLS and CDR2 YYNGEE. This CDR3 has 15 amino acids. The CDR3 spells CASSVAASNTGELFF. DNA for the CDR3: TGTGCCAGCAGCGTAGCAGCGTCGAACACCGGGGAGCTGTTTTTT.

This sequence joins TRBV20-1 and TRBJ2-5; D call uncertain. V was pared by 8 bases and J by 0 bases, with 7 bases between. This CDR3 has 11 amino acids. The germline gives CDR1 DFQATT, CDR2 SNEGSKA (reference sequence). This CDR3 reads CSLGNQETQYF. In DNA form, the CDR3 reads TGCAGTCTCGGAAACCAAGAGACCCAGTACTTC.

The sample holds a few counts of this clone. This sequence joins TRBV30 and TRBJ1-1; TRBD1 might be the D (5 bases). The ends were cut back, 0 bases at V and 1 base at J, with 12 bases in the middle. Germline CDR1 reads GTSNPN; CDR2 reads SVGIG (reference sequence). The CDR3 consists of 15 residues. The CDR3 DNA reads as TGTGCCTGGAGTGTTGTAGGGGTGACGAACACTGAAGCTTTCTTT. It codes for CAWSVVGVTNTEAFF. The whole variable domain, filled in from reference TRBV30 and TRBJ1-1, reads SQTIHQWPATLVQPVGSPLSLECTVEGTSNPNLYWYRQAAGRGLQLLFYSVGIGQISSEVPQNLSASRPQDRQFILSSKKLLLSDSGFYLCAWSVVGVTNTEAFFGQGTRLTVV.

The chain has TRBV7-9 and TRBJ2-3; 10 nucleotides align to TRBD2. The CDR3 runs 16 residues. Germline V gives CDR1 SEHNR, CDR2 FQNEAQ (reference sequence). V shed 5 bases, J shed 6 bases, and the junction held 11 bases outside the gene matches. The CDR3 nucleotides read TGTGCCAGCAGCCGGCCGTCACTAGCGGGAAGGGATACGCAGTATTTT. Translation: CASSRPSLAGRDTQYF. Using reference TRBV7-9 and TRBJ2-3 for the parts outside the CDR3, the full variable domain is DTGVSQNPRHKITKRGQNVTFRCDPISEHNRLYWYRQTLGQGPEFLTYFQNEAQLEKSRLLSDRFSAERPKGSFSTLEIQRTEQGDSAMYLCASSRPSLAGRDTQYFGPGTRLTVL.

V and J are TRBV19 and TRBJ2-1, with TRBD1 as a possible D gene (5 bases). CDR1 is LNHDA, CDR2 SQIVND, per germline (reference sequence). The CDR3 consists of 13 residues. Trimming removed 2 bases from V and 4 bases from J, with 6 bases in between. CDR3 bases: TGTGCCAGTAGTATATCAGGGTACAATGAGCAGTTCTTC. Translated: CASSISGYNEQFF.

This chain connects TRBV4-2 to TRBJ2-4; 7 bases fit TRBD2. Trimming at V came to 0 bases and at J to 0 bases, leaving 14 bases not matched to a gene. Germline values: CDR1 LGHNA, CDR2 YNFKEQ. CDR3 length: 20 residues. The CDR3 DNA reads as TGTGCCAGCAGCCAAGATTTGGGCCTAGCGGACCCCGTAGCCAAAAACATTCAGTACTTC. Amino acid sequence: CASSQDLGLADPVAKNIQYF.

This clone was observed a few times. The J gene is TRBJ2-7, the V gene TRBV19; D gene uncertain. The germline V gene has CDR1 LNHDA and CDR2 SQIVND (reference sequence). This CDR3 has 13 amino acids. V gave up 4 bases and J gave up 3 bases, with 10 bases separating them. CDR3 in amino acids: CASSTRSLYEQYF. The CDR3 bases are TGTGCCAGTAGTACCAGGAGCCTCTACGAGCAGTACTTC.

The chain employs TRBV27 and TRBJ2-1; 9 nucleotides agree with TRBD1. Germline V gives CDR1 MNHEY, CDR2 SMNVEV (reference sequence). The CDR3 loop spans 16 amino acids. V was pared by 5 bases and J by 7 bases, with 12 bases of the junction left unmatched. The CDR3 loop is CASSPRTGVFLNEQFF. In nucleotides, the CDR3 is TGTGCCAGCAGTCCCCGGACAGGGGTATTCCTGAATGAGCAGTTCTTC.

This clone has more than one count but fewer than ten. The V call is TRBV29-1, the J call TRBJ2-7; perhaps TRBD1 as D (6 bases). Germline V gene lookup returns CDR1 SQVTM and CDR2 ANQGSEA. This CDR3 contains 13 residues. Trimming shortened V by 4 bases and J by 7 bases, and 17 bases separated the two germline ends. CDR3 nucleotide sequence: TGCAGCGTTGGGCCGGACAGCGGTTGGGAGCAGTACTTC. Translated: CSVGPDSGWEQYF.

The chain employs TRBV6-1 and TRBJ1-5; tentative D call: TRBD1 (5 bases). This CDR3 region has 15 residues. Per germline, CDR1 MNHNS and CDR2 SASEGT. The V end lost 4 bases, the J end lost 2 bases, and 12 bases lay between the germline ends. As DNA, the CDR3 is TGTGCCAGCAGTGTCGCCGGGGCCGGCAATCAGCCCCAGCATTTT. Translated: CASSVAGAGNQPQHF.

CDR3: CASSPLGSPGYEQYF. CDR3 sequence (DNA): TGTGCCAGCAGCCCACTGGGGTCGCCCGGCTACGAGCAGTACTTC. The rearrangement joins TRBV27 to TRBJ2-7; D uncertain. The CDR3 spans 15 residues. V lost 6 bases, J lost 3 bases, and 18 bases lay in between. Germline values: CDR1 MNHEY, CDR2 SMNVEV (reference sequence).

The chain is built from TRBV7-9 and TRBJ2-7; 10 nucleotides align to TRBD2. Germline assignment: CDR1 SEHNR and CDR2 FQNEAQ (reference sequence). With V trimmed by 5 bases and J by 4 bases, 5 bases remained unmatched. This CDR3 contains 14 residues. CDR3 region: CASSPASGGYEQYF. The DNA for the CDR3 is TGTGCCAGCAGCCCGGCTAGCGGGGGATACGAGCAGTACTTC.

V is TRBV28 and J is TRBJ1-2; D gene ambiguous. V was trimmed by 2 bases and J by 4 bases, leaving 5 bases between them. The CDR3 loop spans 12 amino acids. CDR1 is MDHEN, CDR2 SYDVKM, per germline. CDR3 coding DNA: TGTGCCAGCAGTTTACCCAGCTATGGCTACACCTTC. The encoded protein is CASSLPSYGYTF.

J is TRBJ1-3 and V is TRBV25-1, with D unresolved. The V end was cut by 1 base, the J end by 0 bases, with 7 bases between. CDR3 size: 15 residues. CDR1 MGHDK and CDR2 SYGVNS come from the germline V gene. Written as DNA, the CDR3 is TGTGCCAGCAGTGAATCTTTCCACTCTGGAAACACCATATATTTT. It is translated as CASSESFHSGNTIYF.

In this sample, this clone turned up a few times. This rearrangement joins TRBV5-1 to TRBJ2-7, with D perhaps matching TRBD2 (6 bases). This CDR3 contains 15 residues. V lost 0 bases to trimming and J lost 2 bases, with 12 bases between them. Germline lookup yields CDR1 SGHRS and CDR2 YFSETQ. The CDR3 sequence: CASSLAGRDAYEQYF. The CDR3 nucleotides read TGCGCCAGCAGCTTGGCCGGGCGGGATGCCTACGAGCAGTACTTC.

In its sample, this clone was seen a few times. The chain carries TRBV10-3 and TRBJ2-7, with D perhaps TRBD1 (6 bases). Germline values: CDR1 ENHRY, CDR2 SYGVKD. The CDR3 is 14 residues long. Trimming pared 6 bases from V and 2 bases from J, leaving 14 bases between. CDR3 bases: TGTGCCATCAGCCGGGACATCACCCCCTACGAGCAGTACTTC. Protein: CAISRDITPYEQYF.